One and the same sample provided the 12 T cell receptor beta chains below, sequenced in a study of T cell changes during pregnancy in multiple sclerosis. This table comes from immunoSEQ multiplex PCR, and its TCRdb copy is limited to in-frame clones, with some not included. The repertoire has over 85,000 clones, 90% of them found once; the top ten carry over 0.6%. Material: peripheral blood, obtained in the second trimester of pregnancy. The receptors originated from a female donor in good health, enrolled as a control in a pregnancy study.

V is TRBV29-1 and J is TRBJ1-1; D is ambiguous. V gave up 5 bases and J gave up 0 bases, with 10 bases separating them. Germline lookup yields CDR1 SQVTM and CDR2 ANQGSEA. The CDR3 has 13 amino acids. The CDR3 protein is CSVRGYMNTEAFF. DNA of the CDR3: TGCAGCGTTAGAGGGTACATGAACACTGAAGCTTTCTTT.

The V and J genes are TRBV5-5 and TRBJ2-5; D is unclear. The CDR3 totals 12 residues. V was clipped by 5 bases and J by 5 bases, with 10 bases between them. CDR1 and CDR2 from the germline V gene are SGHKS and YYEKEE (reference sequence). CDR3 residues: CASSSWAETQYF. Written as DNA, the CDR3 is TGTGCCAGCAGTTCCTGGGCGGAGACCCAGTACTTC.

Here the CDR3 reads CASSEGRGQGTDTQYF. The DNA of the CDR3 is TGTGCCAGCAGTGAAGGAAGGGGACAGGGCACAGATACGCAGTATTTT. This chain connects TRBV6-1 to TRBJ2-3; 8 bases fit TRBD1. The trim removed 1 base at V and 1 base at J, leaving 4 bases unmatched. The CDR3 extends over 16 amino acids. Germline-derived CDR1 and CDR2 are MNHNS and SASEGT.

The rearrangement uses TRBV5-6 and TRBJ2-5, with a tentative D call TRBD1 (6 bases). The CDR3 extends over 15 amino acids. Trimming pared 4 bases from V and 7 bases from J, leaving 20 bases between. Looked up from germline, CDR1 is SGHDT and CDR2 is YYEEEE. Here the CDR3 reads CASSPQGLLSGTQYF. The CDR3 DNA sequence: TGTGCCAGCAGCCCACAGGGTTTACTGAGCGGGACCCAGTACTTC. The full variable domain, completed using reference TRBV5-6 and TRBJ2-5, is DAGVTQSPTHLIKTRGQQVTLRCSPKSGHDTVSWYQQALGQGPQFIFQYYEEEERQRGNFPDRFSGHQFPNYSSELNVNALLLGDSALYLCASSPQGLLSGTQYFGPGTRLLVL.

The rearrangement joins TRBV7-2 to TRBJ2-7; 7 nucleotides align to TRBD2. Per the germline V gene, CDR1 is SGHTA and CDR2 is FQGNSA. V lost 5 bases to trimming and J lost 2 bases; unmatched junction nucleotides: 6. The CDR3 extends over 14 amino acids. In DNA, the CDR3 is TGTGCCAGCAGCCCTGGACTAGTCCCCTACGAGCAGTACTTC. As protein: CASSPGLVPYEQYF.

J is TRBJ1-2 and V is TRBV7-2; D perhaps matches TRBD1 (5 bases). Trimming took off 4 bases at V and 0 bases at J, with 9 bases between the two ends. CDR1 and CDR2 from the germline V gene are SGHTA and FQGNSA. This CDR3 has 14 residues. CDR3 in DNA: TGTGCCAGCAGCTCCGGGGGGGCTAACTATGGCTACACCTTC. It yields the protein CASSSGGANYGYTF.

This clone is a singleton in its sample. This chain connects TRBV2 to TRBJ1-1; D call uncertain. Deletions cut 5 bases from V and 4 bases from J, with 17 bases between. Germline V CDR1 and CDR2: SNHLY, FYNNEI. The CDR3 extends over 15 amino acids. The CDR3 DNA is TGTGCCAGCAGTACGTTAAAGCCTGGGAGCACTGAAGCTTTCTTT. It yields the protein CASSTLKPGSTEAFF.

The genes are TRBV5-4 and TRBJ2-1; 13 bases align to TRBD2. CDR3 length: 17 residues. Germline assignment: CDR1 SGHNT and CDR2 YYREEE (reference sequence). J lost 4 bases, V lost 1 base, and 5 bases had no gene match. The CDR3 loop is CASSLRTSGRRYNEQFF. Written as DNA, the CDR3 is TGTGCCAGCAGCTTGAGGACTAGCGGGAGACGGTACAATGAGCAGTTCTTC.

This clone has more than one count but fewer than ten. The V call is TRBV19, the J call TRBJ1-3, with 11 positions matching TRBD1. The junction had 3 bases not matched to a gene; V was cut back by 10 bases and J by 7 bases. The CDR3 covers 12 residues. Germline CDR1 is LNHDA and CDR2 is SQIVND (reference sequence). Here the CDR3 DNA reads TGTGCCACCCGGACAGGGGGCAACACCATATATTTT. Its protein is CATRTGGNTIYF.

The V gene is TRBV2, the J gene TRBJ2-2; TRBD1 aligns across 8 bases. The V gene end was trimmed by 7 bases and the J gene end by 5 bases; junction bases not matched to a gene: 9. This CDR3 spans 15 amino acids. Germline loops: CDR1 SNHLY, CDR2 FYNNEI. This chain's CDR3 is CASKLTGGRTGELFF. The CDR3 DNA reads TGTGCCAGCAAGTTAACAGGGGGTAGGACCGGGGAGCTGTTTTTT.

The chain employs TRBV28 and TRBJ2-1; 10 bases line up with TRBD2. V shed 6 bases and J 8 bases; nucleotides not matched to a gene: 10. This CDR3 contains 15 residues. Germline lookup yields CDR1 MDHEN and CDR2 SYDVKM. CDR3 nucleotides: TGTGCCAGCAGCCCCAGCGGGAGGGCCCGCGATGAGCAGTTCTTC. This translates into CASSPSGRARDEQFF.

This clone came up once. The chain couples TRBV6-5 to TRBJ2-7; 9 positions match TRBD1. V lost 5 bases, J lost 4 bases, and 9 bases stayed unmatched. CDR3 length: 15 amino acids. Germline CDR1 and CDR2: MNHEY and SVGAGI. The CDR3 here is CASSPAGTGNYEQYF. The CDR3 nucleotides are TGTGCCAGCAGTCCAGCTGGGACAGGGAATTACGAGCAGTACTTC.